The rows below give T cell receptor beta chains drawn from one sample of a study of T cells after posttransplantation cyclophosphamide. Libraries were prepared by immunoSEQ multiplex PCR; TCRdb keeps only in-frame clonotypes and omits some of them. The sample contains roughly 41,000 clones, none of them singletons. The material sequenced was PBMCs. These receptors came from a man between 25 and 39 years old in good health and a related stem cell transplant donor. Both conserved end residues are trimmed from each CDR3.

V gene | CDR3 protein
TRBV13 | ASSARTGGRTDTQY
TRBV13 | ASSPGLRNTEAF
TRBV19 | ASTGGPLNTEAF
TRBV7-2 | ASRGSGTSIYEQY
TRBV6-2/TRBV6-3 | ASSDGQEGSPLH
TRBV4-3 | ASSQRQGPNTGELF
TRBV28 | ASSFDRPWTGGYEQY
TRBV6-2/TRBV6-3 | ASSYETSGGPWETQY
TRBV11-1 | ASSPWTSGSSTDTQY
TRBV9 | ASSMGQGIGFAGELF
TRBV5-1 | ASSFGETYGYT
TRBV18 | ASSPRGLNTEAF
TRBV6-5 | ASSYEGVRTEAF
TRBV2 | ASRDSFSTDTQY
TRBV27 | ASSPQQRGSYEQY
TRBV6-5 | ASSGDSTQY
TRBV19 | ASSLPGPNQPQH
TRBV24-1 | ATDTTYNSPLH
TRBV6-1 | ASKVAGYNEQF
TRBV2 | ASSEAAGANVLT
TRBV19 | ASKNRENSPLH
TRBV15 | ATGSQSYEQY
TRBV7-9 | ASSPGTSGGRSYNEQF
TRBV24-1 | ATSESGTAHEQY
TRBV9 | ASSALGASYGYT
TRBV5-6 | ASFRGARTEAF
TRBV18 | ASSTTSGASPDTQY
TRBV7-2 | ASSLPQGVTEAF
TRBV5-6 | ASSSVAYEQY
TRBV11-3 | ASSLGQGGETQY
TRBV7-2 | ASSSGGTQPQH
TRBV4-1 | ASSQDFAQGVGNTIY
TRBV9 | ASSVGGAEGETQY
TRBV29-1 | SVVWTSGGLFYEQY
TRBV29-1 | SFDGQGVGGYT
TRBV6-6 | ASSYSGKDQPQH
TRBV20-1 | SAAGGEAF
TRBV7-2 | ASSTRGGYEQY
TRBV7-8 | ASSQLPGPGETQY
TRBV6-6 | ASSQTGDTQY
TRBV24-1 | ATSDPGTGPGELF
TRBV7-2 | ASSLGGDQPQH
TRBV18 | ASSPGPPGVGSHTIY
TRBV27 | ASSRAGGGTEAF
TRBV15 | ATSRGGQGGEKLF
TRBV7-2 | ASSLQAGRADTQY
TRBV6-1 | ASSDVVRNTGELF
TRBV11-3 | ASRKGYEKLF
TRBV4-2 | ASSPSERGGISYEQY
TRBV5-1 | ASSQSRGQSTEAF
TRBV27 | ASSLWSGSSYEQY
TRBV6-1 | ASSEGQGGAEKLF
TRBV10-2 | ASSEQGYTGELF
TRBV5-5 | ASSRDSANYGYT
TRBV2 | ASTGDRVAVEAF